This entry lists 8 T cell receptor beta chains sequenced from one sample in a study of shared clonotypes between healthy human individuals. Measured with immunoSEQ multiplex PCR; TCRdb has only the in-frame clones, and not every one. Of about 870,000 clones in the sample, more than 85% were seen once. In the naive CD8 group, cells lacked CD45RO and were positively selected for CCR7, so terminally differentiated effector memory CD45RA+ cells were left out. Sequencing was done on a sample of naive CD8+ T cells sorted from blood. The source of these receptors is a young man in good health.

The chain joins TRBV5-1 to TRBJ2-3; tentatively, D is TRBD2 (5 bases). V was cut by 2 bases and J by 5 bases, with 9 bases left in between. CDR3 length equals 13 residues. Germline lookup yields CDR1 SGHRS and CDR2 YFSETQ. CDR3 region: CASSFLAGDTQYF. The CDR3 nucleotides are TGCGCCAGCAGCTTCCTAGCCGGAGATACGCAGTATTTT.

This chain joins TRBV30 and TRBJ2-7; D gene ambiguous. Germline lookup yields CDR1 GTSNPN and CDR2 SVGIG (reference sequence). V was pared by 2 bases and J by 0 bases, with 11 bases between. CDR3 length: 14 amino acids. As DNA, the CDR3 is TGTGCCTGGAGTATCGTGGGTGACTCCTACGAGCAGTACTTC. Translated: CAWSIVGDSYEQYF.

This chain joins TRBV9 and TRBJ2-7; D call uncertain. The CDR3 is made up of 15 amino acids. Germline lookup yields CDR1 SGDLS and CDR2 YYNGEE. Trimming removed 4 bases from V and 0 bases from J, with 14 bases in between. CDR3 nucleotide sequence: TGTGCCAGCAGCCTTACGGCGCTGAGCTCCTACGAGCAGTACTTC. Its protein product is CASSLTALSSYEQYF.

About this clone: At one end, the junction sequence differs from germline, possibly due to a read error. V usage is TRBV29-1 and J usage is TRBJ2-3, with TRBD2 identical over 8 bases. The CDR3 spans 10 residues. The germline gives CDR1 SQVTM, CDR2 ANQGSEA. CDR3 residues: CSVWETSENF. In nucleotides, the CDR3 is TGCAGCGTCTGGGAGACTAGCGAGAATTTT.

Comments on this clone: In the same sample, other DNA sequences code for this CDR3. The chain links TRBV28 to TRBJ2-7; no reliable D call. Germline assignment: CDR1 MDHEN and CDR2 SYDVKM. The CDR3 length is 12 residues. Between the trimmed V and J ends, which lost 3 bases and 3 bases, there was a span of 6 bases. DNA of the CDR3: TGTGCCAGCAGTTTCCCCAGCTACGAGCAGTACTTC. Protein product: CASSFPSYEQYF.

This chain connects TRBV11-2 to TRBJ1-2; the D is unclear. The CDR3 length is 13 residues. Germline V gene data show CDR1 as SGHAT and CDR2 as FQNNGV. Trimming took off 1 base at V and 8 bases at J, with 11 bases between the two ends. This CDR3 reads CASSLGAGRGYTF. CDR3 bases: TGTGCCAGCAGCTTAGGCGCGGGCCGCGGCTACACCTTC.

This chain joins TRBV11-3 and TRBJ2-7; D remains unclear. The CDR3 extends over 13 amino acids. From germline, CDR1 is SGHNT and CDR2 YENEEA. The ends were cut back, 5 bases at V and 5 bases at J, with 13 bases in the middle. CDR3 in amino acids: CASSKESENEQYF. Here the CDR3 DNA reads TGTGCCAGCAGCAAAGAAAGTGAGAACGAGCAGTACTTC.

This clone was seen only once. The V call is TRBV28, the J call TRBJ2-1; TRBD2 aligns across 9 bases. Germline CDR1 and CDR2: MDHEN and SYDVKM. The CDR3 has 16 residues. The V and J ends lost 1 base and 4 bases, in that order; junction bases with no gene match: 5. In nucleotides, the CDR3 is TGTGCCAGCAGTTTATCCACTAGCGGGTTATACAATGAGCAGTTCTTC. This translates into CASSLSTSGLYNEQFF.